This T cell receptor (beta chain) was sequenced during a study of blood T cell repertoires in COVID-19. About the research overall: From the United States, Italy and Spain came samples of acute and convalescent COVID-19. In each case, the material was cDNA or gDNA derived from T cells, B-cell-depleted T cells, or PBMCs.

CDR1 and CDR2 from the germline V gene are SQVTM and ANQGSEA. The CDR3 is 13 residues long. With 0 bases removed from V and 8 bases from J, the gap between germline ends came to 11 bases. Authors' data handling: Nucleated cell counts were estimated from reference gene primer amplification. Clones were sequenced by immunoSEQ multiplex PCR, and TCRdb holds only the in-frame ones, with some missing. Clone size and V and J calls were adopted from that table, with D and trimming inferred from the DNA. The table includes 250,000 to 300,000 clones, 85% detected once. The source of this sequence is a man aged 45-65 years with active or convalescent COVID-19. The gene calls are TRBV29-1 and TRBJ2-1, with D possibly matching TRBD2 (6 bases). Material: peripheral blood. CDR3 residues: CSVEDGGGDEQFF. The CDR3 nucleotides are TGCAGCGTTGAAGATGGCGGAGGGGATGAGCAGTTCTTC.